The 30 T cell receptor beta chains reported below all come from one sample, sequenced in a study of blood T cell repertoires in COVID-19. Here immunoSEQ multiplex PCR was the method, and the copy in TCRdb shows in-frame clones only, minus some. The table records approximately 250,000 clones, approximately 91% of them present only once. Material: PBMCs or T cells enriched from blood (not recorded which). The receptors stem from a woman under 40 who had recovered from COVID-19.

The chain couples TRBV28 to TRBJ1-1, with D unresolved. Germline CDR1 MDHEN, CDR2 SYDVKM. V was trimmed by 3 bases and J by 2 bases, leaving 7 bases between them. The CDR3 consists of 13 residues. This CDR3 reads CASSFNPNTEAFF. CDR3 nucleotide sequence: TGTGCCAGCAGTTTTAATCCCAACACTGAAGCTTTCTTT.

The chain recombines TRBV5-1 with TRBJ2-5; TRBD1 aligns across 7 bases. The CDR3 is made up of 14 amino acids. Unmatched junction bases numbered 3, after V lost 4 bases and J lost 0 bases. Looked up from germline, CDR1 is SGHRS and CDR2 is YFSETQ. The CDR3 DNA reads as TGCGCCAGCAGCCTACAGGGGAACCAAGAGACCCAGTACTTC. Its translation is CASSLQGNQETQYF.

V is TRBV27 and J is TRBJ1-6; 8 bases align to TRBD1. This CDR3 is built from 19 residues. Germline V gene data show CDR1 as MNHEY and CDR2 as SMNVEV (reference sequence). The trim removed 0 bases at V and 0 bases at J, leaving 7 bases unmatched. CDR3 DNA sequence: TGTGCCAGCAGTTTATCGGTAGAAACAGGGGGCTCCTATAATTCACCCCTCCACTTT. Translating gives CASSLSVETGGSYNSPLHF.

This clone was observed a handful of times. The V call is TRBV13, the J call TRBJ1-1; D is unclear. Trimming removed 5 bases at V and 2 bases at J, with 9 bases between. The CDR3 length is 13 residues. CDR1 and CDR2 (germline): PRHDT, FYEKMQ (reference sequence). Here the CDR3 DNA reads TGTGCCAGCAGCGGTCGGTCCAACACTGAAGCTTTCTTT. This gives the protein CASSGRSNTEAFF.

This rearrangement joins TRBV7-3 to TRBJ2-3; TRBD2 is a possible D gene (7 bases). This CDR3 has 15 amino acids. The germline V gene encodes CDR1 SGHTA and CDR2 FQGTGA. The germline V and J ends were trimmed by 5 bases and 2 bases, with 14 bases remaining between them. This chain's CDR3 is CASSRGGRATDTQYF. The DNA of the CDR3 is TGTGCCAGCAGCCGCGGGGGCCGGGCCACAGATACGCAGTATTTT. The full variable domain, in which reference TRBV7-3 and TRBJ2-3 provide the parts outside the CDR3, is GAGVSQTPSNKVTEKGKYVELRCDPISGHTALYWYRQSLGQGPEFLIYFQGTGAADDSGLPNDRFFAVRPEGSVSTLKIQRTERGDSAVYLCASSRGGRATDTQYFGPGTRLTVL.

V usage is TRBV5-1 and J usage is TRBJ1-6; 10 bases agree with TRBD1. The junction had 6 bases not matched to a gene; V was cut back by 2 bases and J by 10 bases. The CDR3 spans 15 residues. Germline CDR1 and CDR2: SGHRS and YFSETQ. DNA of the CDR3: TGCGCCAGCAGCTTAACGGGACAGGGGTCATCACCCCTCCACTTT. The encoded protein is CASSLTGQGSSPLHF.

J is TRBJ1-6 and V is TRBV11-3; tentatively, D is TRBD1 (6 bases). Trimming removed 5 bases from V and 7 bases from J, with 15 bases in between. The CDR3 contains 15 residues. Germline CDR1 and CDR2: SGHNT and YENEEA. CDR3 DNA: TGTGCCAGCAGCGAGCCGGGACAACCAAATTCACCCCTCCACTTT. This gives the protein CASSEPGQPNSPLHF.

The rearrangement links TRBV4-1 to TRBJ1-2; no reliable D call. V was clipped by 4 bases and J by 5 bases, with 23 bases between them. CDR3 length equals 17 residues. The germline gives CDR1 MGHRA, CDR2 YSYEKL. The CDR3 region is CASSPLTTTRTGYGYTF. DNA for the CDR3: TGCGCCAGCAGCCCATTAACAACAACGAGGACGGGGTATGGCTACACCTTC.

The chain is built from TRBV6-5 and TRBJ2-3; D gene unclear. Looked up from germline, CDR1 is MNHEY and CDR2 is SVGAGI. The CDR3 loop spans 15 amino acids. The V end lost 6 bases, the J end lost 0 bases, and 13 bases lay between the germline ends. For the CDR3, the DNA is TGTGCCAGCAGCGATAGCCCACCAAGCACAGATACGCAGTATTTT. Its translation: CASSDSPPSTDTQYF.

The chain joins TRBV7-9 to TRBJ2-1; TRBD2 matches at 9 bases. J gave up 5 bases and V 0 bases, and 2 bases lay outside the gene matches. The CDR3 sequence is 15 residues long. Per germline, CDR1 SEHNR and CDR2 FQNEAQ (reference sequence). The CDR3 DNA reads as TGTGCCAGCAGCTTAGCTAGCGGGGGCAACAATGAGCAGTTCTTC. Translation: CASSLASGGNNEQFF.

The genes are TRBV28 and TRBJ2-7; possibly TRBD1 for D (5 bases). V was shortened by 2 bases and J by 6 bases, with 11 bases between the two germline ends. The CDR3 length is 13 residues. Germline V gene data show CDR1 as MDHEN and CDR2 as SYDVKM. Here the CDR3 DNA reads TGTGCCAGCAGTTTAAGGGGTCGTCCCGAGCAGTACTTC. Its translation is CASSLRGRPEQYF.

The gene calls are TRBV14 and TRBJ2-3; 8 nucleotides match TRBD2. Losses at the gene ends were 6 bases for V and 2 bases for J; bases not matched to a gene: 22. Germline values: CDR1 SGHDN, CDR2 FVKESK. This CDR3 is 20 amino acids long. This CDR3 is CASSLKMTNRLAQTTDTQYF. Written as DNA, the CDR3 is TGTGCCAGCAGTCTAAAGATGACAAACCGACTAGCGCAGACCACAGATACGCAGTATTTT.

V usage is TRBV9 and J usage is TRBJ2-5; 8 bases align to TRBD2. The V segment lost 4 bases and the J segment 2 bases; nucleotides outside the gene matches: 10. The CDR3 loop spans 16 amino acids. The germline CDR1 and CDR2 sequences are SGDLS and YYNGEE. Written as DNA, the CDR3 is TGTGCCAGCAGCCCGAGACTAGCGAGCAAACAAGAGACCCAGTACTTC. It encodes CASSPRLASKQETQYF.

The V and J genes are TRBV27 and TRBJ2-1; 8 bases agree with TRBD1. The ends lost 2 bases at V and 0 bases at J; junction bases unmatched: 3. The CDR3 has 16 residues. Germline V lookup: CDR1 MNHEY, CDR2 SMNVEV (reference sequence). The chain's CDR3 is CASSLLGQDSYNEQFF. The DNA for the CDR3 is TGTGCCAGCAGTTTACTGGGACAGGACTCCTACAATGAGCAGTTCTTC.

The V call is TRBV10-1, the J call TRBJ1-1; D possibly corresponds to TRBD1 (5 bases). Germline CDR1 is WNHNN and CDR2 is SYGVQD (reference sequence). Trimming cost V 3 bases and J 7 bases, with 15 bases left between them. The CDR3 extends over 14 amino acids. DNA for the CDR3: TGCGCCAGCAGTGACGATCAGGGTCACCTTGAAGCTTTCTTT. Translating gives CASSDDQGHLEAFF.

V and J are TRBV28 and TRBJ1-5; D gene ambiguous. CDR3 length equals 13 residues. Germline CDR1 reads MDHEN; CDR2 reads SYDVKM. Trimming shortened V by 4 bases and J by 5 bases, and 9 bases separated the two germline ends. In nucleotides, the CDR3 is TGTGCCAGCAGTTACGGGAGTTATCAGCCCCAGCATTTT. Translating gives CASSYGSYQPQHF.

The chain employs TRBV25-1 and TRBJ2-3; D not certain. Germline CDR1 is MGHDK and CDR2 is SYGVNS. V lost 3 bases and J lost 2, with 12 bases in between. This CDR3 region has 15 residues. The CDR3 nucleotides are TGTGCCAGCAGTGATTCGGGTGTTGTCACAGATACGCAGTATTTT. This codes for CASSDSGVVTDTQYF.

The CDR3 spells CATSRVAEKLFF. CDR3 sequence (DNA): TGTGCCACCAGCAGAGTTGCGGAAAAACTGTTTTTT. The chain joins TRBV15 to TRBJ1-4; D gene uncertain. The CDR3 consists of 12 residues. V was shortened by 1 base and J by 8 bases, with 5 bases between the two germline ends. Germline CDR1 and CDR2: LNHNV and YYDKDF (reference sequence).

The rearrangement joins TRBV29-1 to TRBJ1-1, with no clear D. CDR1 and CDR2 (germline): SQVTM, ANQGSEA. Trimming cost V 4 bases and J 1 base, with 10 bases left between them. The CDR3 is made up of 13 amino acids. The CDR3 DNA sequence: TGCAGCGTTGGGGAGGGTACGAACACTGAAGCTTTCTTT. Translation: CSVGEGTNTEAFF. Drawing the rest from reference TRBV29-1 and TRBJ1-1, the complete variable domain is SAVISQKPSRDICQRGTSLTIQCQVDSQVTMMFWYRQQPGQSLTLIATANQGSEATYESGFVIDKFPISRPNLTFSTLTVSNMSPEDSSIYLCSVGEGTNTEAFFGQGTRLTVV.

V gene TRBV27 combines with J gene TRBJ2-7, with 7 bases lining up with TRBD2. The trim removed 5 bases at V and 2 bases at J, leaving 9 bases unmatched. The germline CDR1 and CDR2 sequences are MNHEY and SMNVEV (reference sequence). This CDR3 comprises 15 residues. CDR3 coding DNA: TGTGCCAGCAGTCCAAGACTAGCCGCCCCCTACGAGCAGTACTTC. Protein: CASSPRLAAPYEQYF.

The V gene is TRBV10-3, the J gene TRBJ1-6, with D possibly matching TRBD1 (6 bases). This CDR3 region has 13 residues. The germline gives CDR1 ENHRY, CDR2 SYGVKD. V was shortened by 10 bases and J by 3 bases, with 10 bases between the two germline ends. This CDR3 is CATNRVYNSPLHF. The CDR3 nucleotides read TGTGCCACCAACAGGGTCTATAATTCACCCCTCCACTTT.

The chain links TRBV30 to TRBJ2-7, with TRBD1 matching over 7 bases. Germline CDR1 is GTSNPN and CDR2 is SVGIG (reference sequence). With 2 bases clipped from V and 1 base from J, the junction kept 14 bases outside the gene matches. The CDR3 has 17 residues. Written as DNA, the CDR3 is TGTGCCTGGAGTAGCGGAATACAGGGGAGACCTTCCTACGAGCAGTACTTC. It encodes CAWSSGIQGRPSYEQYF. Full variable domain (outside the CDR3, taken from reference TRBV30 and TRBJ2-7): SQTIHQWPATLVQPVGSPLSLECTVEGTSNPNLYWYRQAAGRGLQLLFYSVGIGQISSEVPQNLSASRPQDRQFILSSKKLLLSDSGFYLCAWSSGIQGRPSYEQYFGPGTRLTVT.

The chain carries TRBV19 and TRBJ2-2; 9 nucleotides match TRBD1. With V trimmed by 11 bases and J by 6 bases, 7 bases remained unmatched. Germline V CDR1 and CDR2: LNHDA, SQIVND (reference sequence). The CDR3 loop spans 13 amino acids. DNA for the CDR3: TGTGCCGCCAGGGACAGGGTTCCCGGGGAGCTGTTTTTT. Protein product: CAARDRVPGELFF.

V and J are TRBV7-2 and TRBJ1-2, with 12 bases matching TRBD1. Trimming at V came to 1 base and at J to 12 bases, leaving 6 bases not matched to a gene. Per germline, CDR1 SGHTA and CDR2 FQGNSA. The length of the CDR3 is 14 residues. CDR3 in amino acids: CASSLVGTGGINTF. The CDR3 bases are TGTGCCAGCAGCTTAGTCGGGACAGGGGGCATTAACACCTTC. The full variable domain, in which reference TRBV7-2 and TRBJ1-2 provide the parts outside the CDR3, is GAGVSQSPSNKVTEKGKDVELRCDPISGHTALYWYRQSLGQGLEFLIYFQGNSAPDKSGLPSDRFSAERTGGSVSTLTIQRTQQEDSAVYLCASSLVGTGGINTFGSGTRLTVV.

This clone has only one observation. Other nucleotide sequences from this sample produce the same CDR3. The chain combines TRBV5-1 with TRBJ2-3; TRBD2 matches 7 bases. After removal of 4 bases from V and 1 base from J, the junction contained 3 bases not matched to a gene. The germline gives CDR1 SGHRS, CDR2 YFSETQ. The CDR3 runs to 14 residues. The CDR3 here is CASSLSGGTDTQYF. The CDR3 nucleotides read TGCGCCAGCAGCCTGAGCGGGGGCACAGATACGCAGTATTTT.

The V gene is TRBV4-1, the J gene TRBJ1-6; D uncertain. The CDR3 runs to 15 residues. CDR1 is MGHRA, CDR2 YSYEKL, per germline. V lost 5 bases, J lost 3 bases, and 11 bases lay in between. Here the CDR3 DNA reads TGCGCCAGCAGCACGGAGGCCGTCTATAATTCACCCCTCCACTTT. This gives the protein CASSTEAVYNSPLHF.

The chain couples TRBV7-9 to TRBJ2-7; maybe TRBD1 (6 bases). The CDR3 loop spans 15 amino acids. Germline-derived CDR1 and CDR2 are SEHNR and FQNEAQ (reference sequence). Trimming stripped 4 bases from V and 4 bases from J, with 17 bases between. This chain's CDR3 is CASSSQGQARYEQYF. As DNA, the CDR3 is TGTGCCAGCAGCTCCCAGGGGCAGGCACGATACGAGCAGTACTTC.

The rearrangement joins TRBV7-8 to TRBJ2-7; 8 bases line up with TRBD1. The CDR3 contains 15 residues. V lost 1 base to trimming and J lost 5 bases; unmatched junction nucleotides: 7. Germline V gives CDR1 SGHVS, CDR2 FQNEAQ. CDR3 sequence reads: CASSLGTGNRHEQYF. As DNA, the CDR3 is TGTGCCAGCAGCTTAGGGACAGGGAATCGCCACGAGCAGTACTTC.

CDR3 loop: CASSIAQGSGEYNEQFF. The CDR3 DNA reads TGTGCCAGTAGTATAGCCCAAGGGAGCGGGGAGTACAATGAGCAGTTCTTC. The rearrangement joins TRBV19 to TRBJ2-1; 7 bases are a match to TRBD2. The ends lost 1 base at V and 4 bases at J; junction bases unmatched: 10. This CDR3 has 17 residues. CDR1 and CDR2 from the germline V gene are LNHDA and SQIVND (reference sequence). The full variable domain, in which reference TRBV19 and TRBJ2-1 provide the parts outside the CDR3, is DGGITQSPKYLFRKEGQNVTLSCEQNLNHDAMYWYRQDPGQGLRLIYYSQIVNDFQKGDIAEGYSVSREKKESFPLTVTSAQKNPTAFYLCASSIAQGSGEYNEQFFGPGTRLTVL.

The CDR3 coding sequence is TGTGCCAGCAGTTGGGGGTACGGCAGGGGGCGAGATCAGCCCCAGCATTTT. Translated: CASSWGYGRGRDQPQHF. The chain has TRBV27 and TRBJ1-5, with 8 bases identical to TRBD1. CDR1 is MNHEY and CDR2 is SMNVEV in the germline V gene (reference sequence). The CDR3 extends over 17 amino acids. V dropped 4 bases and J dropped 5; count of bases not matched to a gene: 13.